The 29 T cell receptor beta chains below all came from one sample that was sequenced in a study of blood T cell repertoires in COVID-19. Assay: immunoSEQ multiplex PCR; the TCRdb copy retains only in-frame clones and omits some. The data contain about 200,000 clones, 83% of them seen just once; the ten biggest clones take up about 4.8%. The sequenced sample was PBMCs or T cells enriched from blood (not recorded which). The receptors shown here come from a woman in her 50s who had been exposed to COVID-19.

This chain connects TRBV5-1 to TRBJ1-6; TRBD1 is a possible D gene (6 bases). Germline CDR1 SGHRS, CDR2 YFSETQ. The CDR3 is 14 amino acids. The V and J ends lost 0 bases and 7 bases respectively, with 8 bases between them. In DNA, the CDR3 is TGCGCCAGCAGCTTGGCGGACAGAAATTCACCCCTCCACTTT. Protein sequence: CASSLADRNSPLHF.

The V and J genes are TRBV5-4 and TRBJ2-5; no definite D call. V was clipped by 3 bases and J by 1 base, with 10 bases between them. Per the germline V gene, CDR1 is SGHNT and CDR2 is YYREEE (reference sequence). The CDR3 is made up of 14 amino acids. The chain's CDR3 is CASSSIAIQETQYF. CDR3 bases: TGTGCCAGCAGCTCCATCGCTATCCAAGAGACCCAGTACTTC.

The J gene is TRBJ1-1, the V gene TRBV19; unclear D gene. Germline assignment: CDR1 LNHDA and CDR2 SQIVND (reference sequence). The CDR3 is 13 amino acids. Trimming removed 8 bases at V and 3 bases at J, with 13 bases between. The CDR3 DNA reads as TGTGCCAGTGGGCTAACAGCGGACACTGAAGCTTTCTTT. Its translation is CASGLTADTEAFF.

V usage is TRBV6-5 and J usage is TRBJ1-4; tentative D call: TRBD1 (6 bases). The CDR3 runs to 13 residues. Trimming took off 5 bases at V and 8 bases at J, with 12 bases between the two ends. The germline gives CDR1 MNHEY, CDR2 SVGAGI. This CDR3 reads CASSRPGQEKLFF. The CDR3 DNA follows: TGTGCCAGCAGTCGACCCGGACAGGAAAAACTGTTTTTT.

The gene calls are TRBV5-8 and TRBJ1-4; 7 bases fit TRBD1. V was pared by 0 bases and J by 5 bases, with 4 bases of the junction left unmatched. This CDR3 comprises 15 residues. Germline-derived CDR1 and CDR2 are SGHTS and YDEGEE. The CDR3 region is CASSLAGTVNEKLFF. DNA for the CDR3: TGTGCCAGCAGCTTGGCCGGGACAGTGAATGAAAAACTGTTTTTT.

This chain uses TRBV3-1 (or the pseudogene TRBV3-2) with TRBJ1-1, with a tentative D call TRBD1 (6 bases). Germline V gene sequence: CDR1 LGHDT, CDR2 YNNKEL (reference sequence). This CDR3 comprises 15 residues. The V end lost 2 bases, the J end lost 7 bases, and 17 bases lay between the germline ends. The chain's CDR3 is CASSQFGGAGNEAFF. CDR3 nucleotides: TGTGCCAGCAGCCAATTCGGGGGGGCCGGTAATGAAGCTTTCTTT.

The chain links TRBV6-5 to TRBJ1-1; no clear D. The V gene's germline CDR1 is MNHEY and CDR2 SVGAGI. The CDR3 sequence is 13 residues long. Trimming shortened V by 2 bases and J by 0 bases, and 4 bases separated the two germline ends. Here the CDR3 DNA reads TGTGCCAGCAGTTACCGAGTGAACACTGAAGCTTTCTTT. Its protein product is CASSYRVNTEAFF.

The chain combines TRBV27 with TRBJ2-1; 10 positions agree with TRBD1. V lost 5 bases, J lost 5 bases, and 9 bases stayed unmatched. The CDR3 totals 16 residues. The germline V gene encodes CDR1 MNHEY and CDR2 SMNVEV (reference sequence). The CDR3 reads CASSPISGTGDNEQFF. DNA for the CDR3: TGTGCCAGCAGTCCGATCTCCGGGACAGGGGACAATGAGCAGTTCTTC.

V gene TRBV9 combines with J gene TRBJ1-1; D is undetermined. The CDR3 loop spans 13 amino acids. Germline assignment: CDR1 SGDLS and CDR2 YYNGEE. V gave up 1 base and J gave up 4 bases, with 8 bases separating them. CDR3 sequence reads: CASSVSEGTEAFF. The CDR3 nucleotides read TGTGCCAGCAGCGTATCGGAGGGCACTGAAGCTTTCTTT.

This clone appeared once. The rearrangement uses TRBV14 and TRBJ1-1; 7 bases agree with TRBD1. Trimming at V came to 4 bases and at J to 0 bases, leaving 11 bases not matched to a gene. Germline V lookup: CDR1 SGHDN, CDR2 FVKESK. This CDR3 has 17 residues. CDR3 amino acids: CASSPKGTVPLNTEAFF. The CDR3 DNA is TGTGCCAGCAGCCCCAAGGGGACAGTTCCTTTGAACACTGAAGCTTTCTTT.

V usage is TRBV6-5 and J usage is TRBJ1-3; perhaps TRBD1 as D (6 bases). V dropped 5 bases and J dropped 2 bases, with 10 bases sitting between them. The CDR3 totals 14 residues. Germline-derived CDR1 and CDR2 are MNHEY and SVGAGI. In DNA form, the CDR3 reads TGTGCCAGCAGTAGTAAGGGGGCTGGAAACACCATATATTTT. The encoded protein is CASSSKGAGNTIYF.

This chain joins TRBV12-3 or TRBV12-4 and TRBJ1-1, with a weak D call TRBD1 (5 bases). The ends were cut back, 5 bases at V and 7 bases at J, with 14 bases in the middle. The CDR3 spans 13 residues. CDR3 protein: CASSPPGRVEAFF. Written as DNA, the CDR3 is TGTGCCAGCAGTCCCCCCGGCAGGGTTGAAGCTTTCTTT.

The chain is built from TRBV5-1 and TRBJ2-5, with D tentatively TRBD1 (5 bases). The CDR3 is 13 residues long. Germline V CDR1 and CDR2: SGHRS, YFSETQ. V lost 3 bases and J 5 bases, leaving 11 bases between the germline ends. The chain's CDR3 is CASSSRTQETQYF. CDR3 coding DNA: TGCGCCAGCAGCTCCAGGACACAGGAGACCCAGTACTTC.

CDR3: CASTSMEASGNTIYF. CDR3 nucleotide sequence: TGTGCCAGCACTAGCATGGAGGCTTCTGGAAACACCATATATTTT. The chain links TRBV6-4 to TRBJ1-3; no definite D call. Germline V gene sequence: CDR1 MRHNA, CDR2 SNTAGT. This CDR3 region has 15 residues. V was clipped by 7 bases and J by 1 base, with 14 bases between them.

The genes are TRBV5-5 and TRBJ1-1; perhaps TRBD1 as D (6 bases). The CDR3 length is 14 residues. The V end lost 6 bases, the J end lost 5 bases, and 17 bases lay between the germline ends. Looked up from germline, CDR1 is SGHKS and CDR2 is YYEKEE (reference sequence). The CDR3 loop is CASTFGQGLTEAFF. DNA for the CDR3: TGTGCCAGCACCTTCGGGCAGGGGCTGACTGAAGCTTTCTTT.

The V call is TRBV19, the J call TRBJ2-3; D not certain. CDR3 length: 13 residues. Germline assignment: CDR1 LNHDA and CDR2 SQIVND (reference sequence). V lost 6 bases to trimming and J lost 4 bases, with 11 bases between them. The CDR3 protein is CASRRLPSDTQYF. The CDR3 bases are TGTGCCAGTAGACGACTCCCGTCAGATACGCAGTATTTT.

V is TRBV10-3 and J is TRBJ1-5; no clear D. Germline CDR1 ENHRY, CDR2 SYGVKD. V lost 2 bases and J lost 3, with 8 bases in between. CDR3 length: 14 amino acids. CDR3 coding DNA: TGTGCCATCAGTGAGCCCGGAGACAATCAGCCCCAGCATTTT. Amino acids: CAISEPGDNQPQHF.

In DNA form, the CDR3 reads TGTGCCAGTAGTATAACGAGGGCGGAAACTGAAGCTTTCTTT. It specifies CASSITRAETEAFF. This chain joins TRBV19 and TRBJ1-1; D gene unclear. The germline V gene encodes CDR1 LNHDA and CDR2 SQIVND (reference sequence). V shed 2 bases and J shed 5 bases, with 12 bases lying between them. The CDR3 sequence is 14 residues long.

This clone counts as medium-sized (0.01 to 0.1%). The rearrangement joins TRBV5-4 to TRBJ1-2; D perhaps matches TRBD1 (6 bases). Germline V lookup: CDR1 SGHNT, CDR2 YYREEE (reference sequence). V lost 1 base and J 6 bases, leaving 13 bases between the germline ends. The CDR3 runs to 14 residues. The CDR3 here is CASSLYRAQDGYTF. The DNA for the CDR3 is TGTGCCAGCAGCTTGTACAGGGCACAAGATGGCTACACCTTC.

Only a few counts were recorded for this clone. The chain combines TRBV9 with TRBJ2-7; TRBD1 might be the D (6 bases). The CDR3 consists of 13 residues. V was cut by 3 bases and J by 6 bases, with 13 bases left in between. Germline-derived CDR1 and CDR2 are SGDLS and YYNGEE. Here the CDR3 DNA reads TGTGCCAGCAGCGATCAAACAGGGAGCGAGCAGTACTTC. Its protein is CASSDQTGSEQYF.

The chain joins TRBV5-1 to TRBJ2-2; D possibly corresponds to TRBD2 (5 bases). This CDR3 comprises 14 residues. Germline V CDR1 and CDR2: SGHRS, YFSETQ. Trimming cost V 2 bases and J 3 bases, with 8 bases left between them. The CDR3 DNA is TGCGCCAGCAGCTTCGGGGATGACACCGGGGAGCTGTTTTTT. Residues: CASSFGDDTGELFF.

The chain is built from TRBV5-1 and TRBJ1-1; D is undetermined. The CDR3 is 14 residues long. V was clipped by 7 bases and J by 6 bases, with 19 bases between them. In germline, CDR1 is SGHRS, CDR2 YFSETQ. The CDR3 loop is CASALHPEKAEAFF. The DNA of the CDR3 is TGCGCCAGCGCCCTCCATCCGGAGAAGGCTGAAGCTTTCTTT. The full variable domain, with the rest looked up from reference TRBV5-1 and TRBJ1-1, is KAGVTQTPRYLIKTRGQQVTLSCSPISGHRSVSWYQQTPGQGLQFLFEYFSETQRNKGNFPGRFSGRQFSNSRSEMNVSTLELGDSALYLCASALHPEKAEAFFGQGTRLTVV.

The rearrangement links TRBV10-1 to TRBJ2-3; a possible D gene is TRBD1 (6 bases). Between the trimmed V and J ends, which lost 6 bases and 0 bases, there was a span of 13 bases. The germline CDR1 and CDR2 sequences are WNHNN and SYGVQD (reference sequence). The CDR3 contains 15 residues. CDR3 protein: CASRYRDISTDTQYF. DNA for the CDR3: TGCGCCAGCAGGTACCGGGACATAAGCACAGATACGCAGTATTTT.

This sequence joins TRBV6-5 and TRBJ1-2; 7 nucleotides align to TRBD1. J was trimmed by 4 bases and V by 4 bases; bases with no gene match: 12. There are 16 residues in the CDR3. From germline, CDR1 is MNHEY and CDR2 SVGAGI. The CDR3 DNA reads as TGTGCCAGCAGTTCGTCCACAGGGGTTGGCCTCTATGGCTACACCTTC. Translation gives CASSSSTGVGLYGYTF.

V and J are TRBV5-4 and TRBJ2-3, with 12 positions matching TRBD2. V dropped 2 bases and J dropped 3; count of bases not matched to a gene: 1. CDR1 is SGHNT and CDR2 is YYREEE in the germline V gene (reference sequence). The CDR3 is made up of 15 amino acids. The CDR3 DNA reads TGTGCCAGCAGCTTCGGACTAGCGGGGACAGATACGCAGTATTTT. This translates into CASSFGLAGTDTQYF.

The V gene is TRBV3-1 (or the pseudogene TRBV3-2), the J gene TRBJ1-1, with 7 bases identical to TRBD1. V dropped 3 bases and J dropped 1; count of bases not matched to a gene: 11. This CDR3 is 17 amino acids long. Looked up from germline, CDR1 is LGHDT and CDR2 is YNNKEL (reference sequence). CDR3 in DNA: TGTGCCAGCAGCCAGTACAAGGTCAGGACAGGGAACACTGAAGCTTTCTTT. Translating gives CASSQYKVRTGNTEAFF.

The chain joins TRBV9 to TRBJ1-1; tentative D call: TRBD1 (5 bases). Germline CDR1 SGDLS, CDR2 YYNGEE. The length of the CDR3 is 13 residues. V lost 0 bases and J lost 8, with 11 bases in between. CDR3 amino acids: CASSVVGDLEAFF. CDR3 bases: TGTGCCAGCAGCGTAGTTGGGGACTTAGAAGCTTTCTTT.

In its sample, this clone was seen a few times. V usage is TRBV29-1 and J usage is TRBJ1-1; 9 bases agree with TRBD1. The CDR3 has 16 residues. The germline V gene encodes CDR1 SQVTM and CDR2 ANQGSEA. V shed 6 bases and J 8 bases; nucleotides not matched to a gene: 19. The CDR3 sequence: CSVLSRDRVGTFEAFF. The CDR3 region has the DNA TGCAGCGTCCTGTCCCGGGACAGGGTTGGTACGTTCGAAGCTTTCTTT.

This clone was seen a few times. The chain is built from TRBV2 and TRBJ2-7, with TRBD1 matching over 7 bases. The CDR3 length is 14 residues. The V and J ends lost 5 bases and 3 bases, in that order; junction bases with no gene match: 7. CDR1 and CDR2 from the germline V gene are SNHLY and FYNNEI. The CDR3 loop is CASSRQQGNYEQYF. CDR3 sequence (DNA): TGTGCCAGCAGTCGTCAACAGGGGAACTACGAGCAGTACTTC.